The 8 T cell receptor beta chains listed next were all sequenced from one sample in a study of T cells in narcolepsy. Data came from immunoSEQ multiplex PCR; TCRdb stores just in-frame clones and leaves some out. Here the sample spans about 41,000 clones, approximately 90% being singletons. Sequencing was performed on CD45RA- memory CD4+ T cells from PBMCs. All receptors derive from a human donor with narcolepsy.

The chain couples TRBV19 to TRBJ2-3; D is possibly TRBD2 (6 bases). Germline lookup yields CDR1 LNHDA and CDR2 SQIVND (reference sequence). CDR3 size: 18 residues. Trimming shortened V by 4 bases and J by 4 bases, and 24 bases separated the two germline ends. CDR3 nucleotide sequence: TGTGCCAGTAGTACCGGTTGGTTAGCGGTGGGGTCACCAGATACGCAGTATTTT. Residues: CASSTGWLAVGSPDTQYF.

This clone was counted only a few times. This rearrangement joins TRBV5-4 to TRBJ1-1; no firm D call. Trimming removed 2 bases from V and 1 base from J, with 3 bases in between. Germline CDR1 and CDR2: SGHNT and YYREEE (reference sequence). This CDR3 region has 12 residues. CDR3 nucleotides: TGTGCCAGCAGCTTCAGGAACACTGAAGCTTTCTTT. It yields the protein CASSFRNTEAFF.

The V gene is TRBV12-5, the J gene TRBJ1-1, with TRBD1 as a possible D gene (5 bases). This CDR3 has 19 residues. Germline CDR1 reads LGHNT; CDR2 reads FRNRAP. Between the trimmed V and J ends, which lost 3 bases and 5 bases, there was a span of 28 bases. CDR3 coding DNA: TGTGCTAGTGGTTTCACCTCAATTCTGTGGGACCGCGGGGAAACTGAAGCTTTCTTT. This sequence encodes CASGFTSILWDRGETEAFF.

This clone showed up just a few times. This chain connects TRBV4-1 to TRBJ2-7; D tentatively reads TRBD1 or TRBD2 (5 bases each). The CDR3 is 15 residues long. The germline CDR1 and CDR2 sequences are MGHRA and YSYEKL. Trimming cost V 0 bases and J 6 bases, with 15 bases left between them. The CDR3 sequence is CASSQDRRGAGEQYF. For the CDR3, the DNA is TGCGCCAGCAGCCAAGATCGGAGAGGGGCCGGCGAGCAGTACTTC.

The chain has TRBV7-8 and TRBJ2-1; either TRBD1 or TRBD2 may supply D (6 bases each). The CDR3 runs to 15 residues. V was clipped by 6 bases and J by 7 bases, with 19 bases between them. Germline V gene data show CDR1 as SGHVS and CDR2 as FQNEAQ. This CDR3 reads CASRENVWGANEQFF. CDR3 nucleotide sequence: TGTGCCAGCAGGGAAAACGTGTGGGGGGCTAATGAGCAGTTCTTC.

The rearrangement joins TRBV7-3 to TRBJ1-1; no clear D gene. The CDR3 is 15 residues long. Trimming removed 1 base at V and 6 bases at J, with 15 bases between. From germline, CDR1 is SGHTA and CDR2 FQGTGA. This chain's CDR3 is CASSLNPGAGSEAFF. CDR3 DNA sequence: TGTGCCAGCAGCTTAAATCCGGGTGCTGGGTCTGAAGCTTTCTTT. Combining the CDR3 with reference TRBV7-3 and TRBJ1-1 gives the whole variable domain GAGVSQTPSNKVTEKGKYVELRCDPISGHTALYWYRQSLGQGPEFLIYFQGTGAADDSGLPNDRFFAVRPEGSVSTLKIQRTERGDSAVYLCASSLNPGAGSEAFFGQGTRLTVV.

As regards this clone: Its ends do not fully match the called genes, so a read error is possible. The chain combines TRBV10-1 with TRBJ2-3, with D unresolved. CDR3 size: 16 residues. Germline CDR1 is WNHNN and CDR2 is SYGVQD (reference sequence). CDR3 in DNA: TGCGCCGGCAGGATCTCGGTAAGAAAATACACAGATACGCAGTATTTT. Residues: CAGRISVRKYTDTQYF.

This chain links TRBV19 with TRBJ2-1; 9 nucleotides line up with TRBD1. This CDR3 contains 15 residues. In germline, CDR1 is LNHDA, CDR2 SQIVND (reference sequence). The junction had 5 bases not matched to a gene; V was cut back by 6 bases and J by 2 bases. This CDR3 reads CASSPGTGPYNEQFF. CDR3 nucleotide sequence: TGTGCCAGTAGCCCCGGGACAGGGCCCTACAATGAGCAGTTCTTC.